Many counts were recorded for the clone carrying this TCR beta chain. Time point noted: newly diagnosed GD, antithyroid drugs for less than 3 months. PBMCs provided the RNA from which the TCR library was made. An approximately 9-milliliter sample of peripheral blood was drawn into EDTA tubes. This sample was included in a study of regulatory T cells in long-lasting Graves disease. Through Arm-PCR of CDR3 regions and iRepertoire HTBI primers, TCR beta libraries were built. TCRdb fed the multiplex PCR reads into MiXCR, producing one record per CDR3 protein. The sample contains 400,000 to 500,000 distinct CDR3 sequences, 14% to 15% of which appear only once. This same sample was also part of a study on T cells in Graves' hyperthyroidism and ophthalmopathy. That work states: Graves' hyperthyroidism was deemed stable given no ophthalmopathy progression within 18 months.

The sequence came from a woman aged 25 to 39 with Graves disease. The sample consisted of peripheral blood mononuclear cells (PBMCs), taken at new diagnosis, from a patient treated with antithyroid drugs.

The CDR3 bases are TGCGCCAGCAGTGAGTGGGGGCAAGGCTACACCTTC. Translated, it gives CASSEWGQGYTF. V gene TRBV10-2 combines with J gene TRBJ1-2, with a possible D match to TRBD1 (6 bases). CDR1 and CDR2 from the germline V gene are WSHSY and SAAADI. Trimming removed 1 base at V and 8 bases at J, with 8 bases between. This CDR3 has 12 amino acids.